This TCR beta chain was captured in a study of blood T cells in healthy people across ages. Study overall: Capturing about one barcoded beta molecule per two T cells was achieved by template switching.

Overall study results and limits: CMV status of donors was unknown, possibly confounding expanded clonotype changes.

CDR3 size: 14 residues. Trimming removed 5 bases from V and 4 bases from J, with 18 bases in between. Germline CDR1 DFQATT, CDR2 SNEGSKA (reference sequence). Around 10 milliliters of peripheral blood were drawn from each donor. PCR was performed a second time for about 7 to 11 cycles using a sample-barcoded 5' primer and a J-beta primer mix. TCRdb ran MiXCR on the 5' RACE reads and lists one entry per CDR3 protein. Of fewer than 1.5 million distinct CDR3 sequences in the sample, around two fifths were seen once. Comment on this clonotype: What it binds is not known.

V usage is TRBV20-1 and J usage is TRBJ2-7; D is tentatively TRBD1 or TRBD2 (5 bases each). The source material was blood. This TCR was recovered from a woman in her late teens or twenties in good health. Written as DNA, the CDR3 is TGCAGTGCTGAAGCCCCGGGACCCTCTTACGAGCAGTACTTC. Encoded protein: CSAEAPGPSYEQYF.